This TCR beta chain was identified during a study of OX40 agonist ivuxolimab in advanced cancers. Study as a whole: Earlier treatment with anti-PD-1, anti-PD-L1 or anti-CTLA-4 was permitted, and approximately 38% had received some.

Points on this clone: What it binds is not known.

Using immunoSEQ multiplex PCR, the repertoire was profiled, and TCRdb retains in-frame clones only, with some absent. The sample holds 35,000 or so clones, less than 85% seen once. Study-wide findings and caveats: Those patients achieving a partial response at 0.1-3.0 mg/kg showed among the lowest clonal expansion.

This CDR3 spans 13 amino acids. The germline V and J ends were trimmed by 6 bases and 13 bases, with 19 bases remaining between them. Germline V gives CDR1 MNHNY, CDR2 SVGAGI (reference sequence). The receptor comes from an adult with an advanced solid tumor such as melanoma, head and neck, liver or kidney cancer. The rearrangement uses TRBV6-6 and TRBJ2-1, with D perhaps assigned TRBD1 or TRBD2 (6 bases each). The starting material was CD4+ or CD8+ T cells sorted from blood, obtained in a trial of the OX40 agonist ivuxolimab. CDR3 sequence reads: CASSQGTHTAQFF. For the CDR3, the DNA is TGTGCCAGCAGCCAGGGGACTCACACCGCCCAGTTCTTC.